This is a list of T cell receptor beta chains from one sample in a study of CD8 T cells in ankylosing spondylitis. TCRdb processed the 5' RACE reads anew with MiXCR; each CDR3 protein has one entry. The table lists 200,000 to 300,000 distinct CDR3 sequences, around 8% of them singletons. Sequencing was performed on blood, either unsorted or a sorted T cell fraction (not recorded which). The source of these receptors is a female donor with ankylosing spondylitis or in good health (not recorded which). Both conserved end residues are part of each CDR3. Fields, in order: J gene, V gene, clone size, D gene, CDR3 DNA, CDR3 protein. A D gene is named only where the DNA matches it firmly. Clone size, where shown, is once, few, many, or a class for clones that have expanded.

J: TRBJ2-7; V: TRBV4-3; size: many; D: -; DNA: TGCGCCAGCAGCCAAGAAGGCAGGGGCCGCGAGCAGTACTTC; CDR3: CASSQEGRGREQYF
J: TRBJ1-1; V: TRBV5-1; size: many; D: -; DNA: TGCGCCAGCAGCTTGGTTGACAGTACCAACACTGAAGCTTTCTTT; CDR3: CASSLVDSTNTEAFF
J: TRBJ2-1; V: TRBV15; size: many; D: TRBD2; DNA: TGTGCCACCAGCAGTCGCGAGACTAGCGGGGAAGGGAATGAGCAGTTCTTC; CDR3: CATSSRETSGEGNEQFF
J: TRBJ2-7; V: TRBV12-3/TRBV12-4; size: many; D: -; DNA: TGTGCCAGCAGTTACCTCTACGAGCAGTACTTC; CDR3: CASSYLYEQYF
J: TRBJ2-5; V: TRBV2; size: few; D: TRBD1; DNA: TGTGCCAGCTCCGGGACAGGGGGAGAGACCCAGTACTTC; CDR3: CASSGTGGETQYF
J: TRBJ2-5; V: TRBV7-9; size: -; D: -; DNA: TGTGCCAGCAGCTCCCTTGGACAGCAAGAGACCCAGTACTTC; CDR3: CASSSLGQQETQYF
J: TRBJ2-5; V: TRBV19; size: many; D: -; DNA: TGTGCCAGTAGTACCACAGAAGCTCAAGAGACCCAGTACTTC; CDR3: CASSTTEAQETQYF
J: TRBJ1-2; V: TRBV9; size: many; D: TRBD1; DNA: TGTGCCAGCAGCCCTTACCGGGACAGGGGGCCCTATGGCTACACCTTC; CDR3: CASSPYRDRGPYGYTF
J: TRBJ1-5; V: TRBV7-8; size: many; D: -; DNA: TGTGCCAGCAGCTTAGTGGGGGTTGGCCAGCCCCAGCATTTT; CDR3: CASSLVGVGQPQHF
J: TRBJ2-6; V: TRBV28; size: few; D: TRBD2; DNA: TGTGCCAGCAGTTCTACTAGCGGGAGCTCTGGGGCCAACGTCCTGACTTTC; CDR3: CASSSTSGSSGANVLTF
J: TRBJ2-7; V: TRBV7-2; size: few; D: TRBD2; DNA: TGTGCCAGCAGCTTAGCTAGCGGGAGCGAGCAGTACTTC; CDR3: CASSLASGSEQYF
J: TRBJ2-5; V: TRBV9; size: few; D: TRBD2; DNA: TGTGCCAGCAGCGTAGTTCCTCAGGTGACTCGGGGGGTGGAGACCCAGTACTTC; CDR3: CASSVVPQVTRGVETQYF
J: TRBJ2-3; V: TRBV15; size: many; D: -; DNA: TGTGCCACCAGCAGAGATCTTCCCTTGCGGGTCTCACCTAGCACAGATACGCAGTATTTT; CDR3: CATSRDLPLRVSPSTDTQYF
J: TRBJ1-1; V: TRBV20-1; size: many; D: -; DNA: TGCAGTGGGGTCGATAGGGGGACCACTGAAGCTTTCTTT; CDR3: CSGVDRGTTEAFF
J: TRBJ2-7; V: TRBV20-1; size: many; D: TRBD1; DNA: TGCAGTGCTAGCCCGGGACAGGGCTTCAGGGAGCAGTACTTC; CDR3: CSASPGQGFREQYF
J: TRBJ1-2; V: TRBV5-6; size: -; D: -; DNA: TGTGCCAGCAGCCCAGGCGATTTCTATGGCTACACCTTC; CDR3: CASSPGDFYGYTF
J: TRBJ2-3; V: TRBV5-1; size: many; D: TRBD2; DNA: TGCGCCAGCATGACTAGCGGGAGTTTGGATACGCAGTATTTT; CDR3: CASMTSGSLDTQYF
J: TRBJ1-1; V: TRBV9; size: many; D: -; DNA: TGTGCCAGCAGCGTAACCGGGAGACACACTGAAGCTTTCTTT; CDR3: CASSVTGRHTEAFF
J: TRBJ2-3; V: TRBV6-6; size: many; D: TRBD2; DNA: TGTGCCAGCAGCCTAGCGGGAGCCTCAGATACGCAGTATTTT; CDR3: CASSLAGASDTQYF
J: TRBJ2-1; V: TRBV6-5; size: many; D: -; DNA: TGTGCCAGCAGTTGGATGGGGCATGAGCAGTTCTTC; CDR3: CASSWMGHEQFF
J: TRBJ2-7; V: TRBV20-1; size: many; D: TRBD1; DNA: TGCAGTGCCCCGGGACAGGTCGTCCATACGCAGTACTTC; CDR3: CSAPGQVVHTQYF
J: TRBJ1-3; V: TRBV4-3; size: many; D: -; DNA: TGCGCCAGCAGCCAGGACGACATGTTCTCTGGAAACACCATATATTTT; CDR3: CASSQDDMFSGNTIYF
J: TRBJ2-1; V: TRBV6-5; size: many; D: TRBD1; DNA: TGTGCCAGCAGTACTATGACAGGGGGGAACAATGAGCAGTTCTTC; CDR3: CASSTMTGGNNEQFF
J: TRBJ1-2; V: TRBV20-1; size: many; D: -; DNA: TGCAGTGCTAGTACCTTAGGGGGAGACCATGGCTACACCTTC; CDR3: CSASTLGGDHGYTF
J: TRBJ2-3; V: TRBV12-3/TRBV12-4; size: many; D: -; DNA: TGTGCCAGCAGTTTGGTAACAGATACGCAGTATTTT; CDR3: CASSLVTDTQYF
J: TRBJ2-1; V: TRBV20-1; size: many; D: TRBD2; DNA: TGCAGTGCTGCAATAGCGGGCTGGAGCTCCTACAATGAGCAGTTCTTC; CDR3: CSAAIAGWSSYNEQFF
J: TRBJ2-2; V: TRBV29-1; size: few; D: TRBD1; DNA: TGCAGCGTTGCTGCAGTCCCGGGACAGGGTGGGGGTTCCGGGGAGCTGTTTTTT; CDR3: CSVAAVPGQGGGSGELFF
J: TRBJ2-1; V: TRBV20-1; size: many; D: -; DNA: TGCAGTGCCACCCGCCCCGATGTGAATGAGCAGTTCTTC; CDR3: CSATRPDVNEQFF
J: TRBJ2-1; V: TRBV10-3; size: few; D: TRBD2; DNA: TGTGCCATCAGTGAGGTCGCGGGAGTGGGTGAGCAGTTCTTC; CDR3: CAISEVAGVGEQFF